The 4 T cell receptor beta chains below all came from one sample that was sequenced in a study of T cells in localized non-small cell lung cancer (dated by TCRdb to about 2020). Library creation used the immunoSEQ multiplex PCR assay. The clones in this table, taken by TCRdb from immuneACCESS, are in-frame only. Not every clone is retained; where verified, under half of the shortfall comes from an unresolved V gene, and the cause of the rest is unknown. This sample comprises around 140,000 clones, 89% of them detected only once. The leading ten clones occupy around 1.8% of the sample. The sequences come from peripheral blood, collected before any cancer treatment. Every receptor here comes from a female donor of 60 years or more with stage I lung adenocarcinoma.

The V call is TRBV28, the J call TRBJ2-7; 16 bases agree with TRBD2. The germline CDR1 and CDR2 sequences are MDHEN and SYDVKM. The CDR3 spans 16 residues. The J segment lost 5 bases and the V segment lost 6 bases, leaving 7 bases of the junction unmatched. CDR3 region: CASRSGLAGGTDEQYF. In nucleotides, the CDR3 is TGTGCCAGCAGGTCGGGACTAGCGGGAGGGACCGACGAGCAGTACTTC.

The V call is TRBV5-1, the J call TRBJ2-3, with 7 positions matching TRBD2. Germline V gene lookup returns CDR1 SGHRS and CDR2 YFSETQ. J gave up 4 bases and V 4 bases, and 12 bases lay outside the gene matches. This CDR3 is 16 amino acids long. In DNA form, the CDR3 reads TGCGCCAGCAGCCAGACTGCGGGAGCATCAGCAGATACGCAGTATTTT. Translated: CASSQTAGASADTQYF.

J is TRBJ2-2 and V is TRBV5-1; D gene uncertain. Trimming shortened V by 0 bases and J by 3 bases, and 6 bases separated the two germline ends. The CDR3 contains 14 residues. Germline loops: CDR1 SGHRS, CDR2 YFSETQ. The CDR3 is CASSLVGYTGELFF. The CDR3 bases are TGCGCCAGCAGCTTGGTGGGGTACACCGGGGAGCTGTTTTTT. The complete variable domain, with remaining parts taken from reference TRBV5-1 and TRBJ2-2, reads KAGVTQTPRYLIKTRGQQVTLSCSPISGHRSVSWYQQTPGQGLQFLFEYFSETQRNKGNFPGRFSGRQFSNSRSEMNVSTLELGDSALYLCASSLVGYTGELFFGEGSRLTVL.

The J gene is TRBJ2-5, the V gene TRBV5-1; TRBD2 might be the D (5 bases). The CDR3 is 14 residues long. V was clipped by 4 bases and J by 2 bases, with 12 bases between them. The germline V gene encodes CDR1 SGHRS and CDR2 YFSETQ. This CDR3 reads CASSRSGEQETQYF. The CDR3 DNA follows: TGCGCCAGCAGCCGCAGTGGGGAGCAAGAGACCCAGTACTTC.